The clone carrying this TCR beta chain has more than one count but fewer than ten. Using immunoSEQ multiplex PCR, the repertoire was profiled, and TCRdb retains in-frame clones only, with some absent. The sample has about 37,000 clones; about 78% are singletons. Per the germline V gene, CDR1 is ENHRY and CDR2 is SYGVKD. V was shortened by 8 bases and J by 8 bases, with 15 bases between the two germline ends. The CDR3 runs 13 residues. This specimen belongs to a study of OX40 agonist ivuxolimab in advanced cancers. At the level of the study: Every 2 weeks, patients received ivuxolimab intravenously, dosed at 0.01 to 10 mg/kg.

The rearrangement joins TRBV10-3 to TRBJ2-2; D might be TRBD1 (6 bases). This receptor was identified in an adult with an advanced solid tumor such as melanoma, head and neck, liver or kidney cancer. The sequencing used CD4+ or CD8+ T cells sorted from blood, collected in a trial of the OX40 agonist ivuxolimab. CDR3 region: CAIGDTSGGELFF. CDR3 coding DNA: TGTGCCATCGGGGACACCTCTGGGGGGGAGCTGTTTTTT.